The sequence of this TCR beta chain was determined in a study of shared clonotypes between healthy human individuals. Each cell subset's genomic DNA was divided evenly among several immunoSEQ plates. The repertoire was sequenced with immunoSEQ multiplex PCR; TCRdb's copy has only in-frame clones and lacks some. The table records 2 million to 2.5 million clones, about 92% of them present only once. This clone was observed a single time. A junction boundary mismatches the germline segment, possibly from a read error. Germline assignment: CDR1 SGHRS and CDR2 YFSETQ. This CDR3 is 11 amino acids long. This TCR was sampled from a young man in good health. Some clones in this sample may be carry-over from other donors' samples. The chain joins TRBV5-1 to TRBJ2-7; D gene ambiguous. Sequencing was carried out using naive CD4+ T cells from PBMCs. Sample subset: CD45RA+ positively selected. CDR3 nucleotides: TGCGCCAGCAGCTCCCTTAACTCCCAGCACTTC. This gives the protein CASSSLNSQHF.